A selection of T cell receptor beta chains follows, all from one sample in a study of long-term antiretroviral therapy in people with HIV. Here immunoSEQ multiplex PCR was the method, and the copy in TCRdb shows in-frame clones only, minus some. The table shows 20,000 to 25,000 clones, with 65% to 90% occurring only once. The material sequenced was unsorted PBMCs, taken 0.1 years before starting antiretroviral therapy. The receptors shown here come from a man between 18 and 35 years old with HIV. CDR3s include the opening cysteine and the closing phenylalanine or tryptophan. D genes are given only for firm matches. Not all rows give a size; the values are once, few, many and, for expanded clones, a class.

V: TRBV6-5; size: -; D: TRBD1; J: TRBJ1-2; CDR3: CASSYSDRDYGYTF; DNA: TGTGCCAGCAGTTACTCGGACAGGGACTATGGCTACACCTTC
V: TRBV7-2; size: -; D: TRBD2; J: TRBJ2-4; CDR3: CASSRGGAKNIQYF; DNA: TGTGCCAGCAGTCGGGGGGGGGCCAAAAACATTCAGTACTTC
V: TRBV4-1; size: -; D: TRBD2; J: TRBJ2-7; CDR3: CASSQGLAGIYEQYF; DNA: TGCGCCAGCAGCCAAGGCCTAGCGGGGATCTACGAGCAGTACTTC
V: TRBV5-1; size: -; D: -; J: TRBJ2-2; CDR3: CASSSRDTGIGANTGELFF; DNA: TGCGCCAGCAGCTCGAGGGACACCGGCATAGGGGCGAACACCGGGGAGCTGTTTTTT
V: TRBV7-9; size: -; D: -; J: TRBJ1-4; CDR3: CASSLVSIAYEKLFF; DNA: TGTGCCAGCAGCTTAGTATCTATTGCTTATGAAAAACTGTTTTTT
V: TRBV4-1; size: -; D: TRBD1; J: TRBJ1-1; CDR3: CASTSDRATTEAFF; DNA: TGCGCCAGCACCTCGGACAGGGCTACCACTGAAGCTTTCTTT
V: TRBV10-3; size: -; D: TRBD1; J: TRBJ2-1; CDR3: CAISERTGGENEQFF; DNA: TGTGCCATCAGTGAGAGAACAGGGGGTGAGAATGAGCAGTTCTTC
V: TRBV5-1; size: few; D: -; J: TRBJ2-7; CDR3: CASRVSSYEQYF; DNA: TGCGCCAGCAGGGTCAGCTCCTACGAGCAGTACTTC
V: TRBV10-3; size: -; D: -; J: TRBJ1-1; CDR3: CAISESAENTEAFF; DNA: TGTGCCATCAGTGAGTCGGCGGAGAACACTGAAGCTTTCTTT
V: TRBV27; size: -; D: -; J: TRBJ1-6; CDR3: CASSISDGYSPLHF; DNA: TGTGCCAGCAGTATCTCGGACGGATATTCACCCCTCCACTTT
V: TRBV6-4; size: -; D: -; J: TRBJ2-2; CDR3: CASSDSEGTGELFF; DNA: TGTGCCAGCAGTGACTCGGAGGGTACCGGGGAGCTGTTTTTT
V: TRBV5-4; size: -; D: TRBD1; J: TRBJ1-2; CDR3: CASSLDRGQGDRGYTF; DNA: TGTGCCAGCAGCTTGGATAGGGGACAGGGGGATCGCGGCTACACCTTC
V: TRBV19; size: -; D: -; J: TRBJ1-5; CDR3: CASRGLGNQPQHF; DNA: TGTGCCAGTAGGGGTCTGGGCAATCAGCCCCAGCATTTT
V: TRBV7-9; size: -; D: -; J: TRBJ1-6; CDR3: CASSLTGPYNSPLHF; DNA: TGTGCCAGCAGCTTGACCGGGCCCTATAATTCACCCCTCCACTTT
V: TRBV29-1; size: -; D: -; J: TRBJ1-2; CDR3: CSALWTEDSAADGYTF; DNA: TGCAGCGCCCTCTGGACAGAAGACTCAGCGGCGGACGGCTACACCTTC
V: TRBV4-3; size: -; D: TRBD2; J: TRBJ2-7; CDR3: CASSLLAGGGYEQYF; DNA: TGCGCCAGCAGCCTGCTAGCGGGAGGGGGGTACGAGCAGTACTTC
V: TRBV7-9; size: -; D: -; J: TRBJ2-7; CDR3: CASSSTQPYEQYF; DNA: TGTGCCAGCAGCTCTACCCAACCCTACGAGCAGTACTTC
V: TRBV19; size: -; D: -; J: TRBJ1-1; CDR3: CASSLLGYPEAFF; DNA: TGTGCCAGTAGCCTCCTAGGATACCCTGAAGCTTTCTTT
V: TRBV14; size: -; D: TRBD1; J: TRBJ2-1; CDR3: CASSQGPQRQGVYYNEQFF; DNA: TGTGCCAGCAGCCAAGGGCCCCAAAGACAGGGCGTCTACTACAATGAGCAGTTCTTC
V: TRBV13; size: -; D: -; J: TRBJ2-6; CDR3: CASGRPGRTSGANVLTF; DNA: TGTGCCAGCGGGAGGCCCGGGCGGACCTCTGGGGCCAACGTCCTGACTTTC
V: TRBV7-8; size: -; D: TRBD1; J: TRBJ1-2; CDR3: CASSTLDRVSNYGYTF; DNA: TGTGCCAGCAGCACCCTCGACAGGGTTTCTAACTATGGCTACACCTTC
V: TRBV18; size: -; D: TRBD1; J: TRBJ2-7; CDR3: CASSLSAGDSSYEQYF; DNA: TGTGCCAGCTCACTAAGCGCCGGGGACAGCTCCTACGAGCAGTACTTC
V: TRBV7-2; size: -; D: -; J: TRBJ1-1; CDR3: CASSTLGGNTEAFF; DNA: TGTGCCAGCAGCACTCTCGGGGGGAACACTGAAGCTTTCTTT
V: TRBV4-2; size: -; D: TRBD2; J: TRBJ2-3; CDR3: CASSQVGLAGVDTQYF; DNA: TGTGCCAGCAGCCAAGTGGGACTAGCGGGAGTAGATACGCAGTATTTT
V: TRBV11-2; size: -; D: -; J: TRBJ2-6; CDR3: CASSPWWGAGANVLTF; DNA: TGTGCCAGCAGCCCGTGGTGGGGAGCTGGGGCCAACGTCCTGACTTTC
V: TRBV27; size: few; D: TRBD1; J: TRBJ2-7; CDR3: CASSPPGTGNNEQYF; DNA: TGTGCCAGCAGTCCCCCGGGGACAGGGAATAACGAGCAGTACTTC
V: TRBV19; size: -; D: -; J: TRBJ1-5; CDR3: CASSITGTSYVLPQHF; DNA: TGTGCCAGTAGTATAACCGGGACAAGTTACGTATTGCCCCAGCATTTT
V: TRBV30; size: -; D: -; J: TRBJ1-2; CDR3: CAWQGWGGYTF; DNA: TGTGCCTGGCAGGGTTGGGGCGGCTACACCTTC
V: TRBV13; size: -; D: -; J: TRBJ1-3; CDR3: CASSVRTLFSGNTIYF; DNA: TGTGCCAGCAGTGTCCGGACACTGTTCTCTGGAAACACCATATATTTT
V: TRBV7-9; size: -; D: TRBD1; J: TRBJ1-1; CDR3: CASSLDTGGTEAFF; DNA: TGTGCCAGCAGCTTAGATACAGGGGGCACTGAAGCTTTCTTT
V: TRBV11-2; size: -; D: -; J: TRBJ2-7; CDR3: CASSLAGTPLYEQYF; DNA: TGTGCCAGCAGCTTAGCCGGGACCCCGCTCTACGAGCAGTACTTC
V: TRBV27; size: -; D: -; J: TRBJ2-7; CDR3: CASSLSSWTVPYEQYF; DNA: TGTGCCAGCAGTTTATCGAGCTGGACCGTACCCTACGAGCAGTACTTC
V: TRBV4-3; size: -; D: TRBD2; J: TRBJ2-3; CDR3: CASSPRGGRPDTQYF; DNA: TGCGCCAGCAGCCCGCGGGGCGGGAGGCCAGATACGCAGTATTTT